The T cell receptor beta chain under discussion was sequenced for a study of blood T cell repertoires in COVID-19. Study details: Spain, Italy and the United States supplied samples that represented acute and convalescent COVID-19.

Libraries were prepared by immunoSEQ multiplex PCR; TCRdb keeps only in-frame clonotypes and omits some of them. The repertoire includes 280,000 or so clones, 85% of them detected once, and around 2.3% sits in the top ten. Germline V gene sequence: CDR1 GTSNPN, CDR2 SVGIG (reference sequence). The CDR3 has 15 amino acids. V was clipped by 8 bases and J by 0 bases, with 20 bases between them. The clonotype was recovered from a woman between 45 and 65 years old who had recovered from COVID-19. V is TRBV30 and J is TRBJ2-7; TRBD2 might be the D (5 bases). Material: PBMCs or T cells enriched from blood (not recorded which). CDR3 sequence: CALKFGDIPSYEQYF. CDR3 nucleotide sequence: TGTGCCCTGAAGTTCGGGGATATCCCCTCCTACGAGCAGTACTTC.